Listed here are 2 T cell receptor beta chains from one sample, sequenced in a study of low-dose radiotherapy and immunotherapy resistance in tumors. Alpha- and beta-chain coverage of first-strand cDNA came from TRAV- and TRBV-specific primers. TCRs underwent around 20 PCR cycles of amplification with a constant-region primer and V-primer adapter. TCRdb recomputed calls from the reads with MiXCR, one row per CDR3 protein. Of roughly 8,000 distinct CDR3 sequences in the sample, approximately 57% are singletons; the top ten hold about 8.7%. These TCRs come from a human donor with advanced metastatic prostate, ovarian, gallbladder or colorectal cancer (not recorded which). This table probably holds off-target reads from a library built for another chain.

The chain is built from TRBV6-2 or TRBV6-3 and TRBJ2-1; D unclear. Trimming stripped 6 bases from V and 7 bases from J, with 19 bases between. The germline gives CDR1 MNHEY, CDR2 SVGEGT. CDR3 length: 15 residues. CDR3 residues: CASSPLSLMRNEQFF. Here the CDR3 DNA reads TGTGCCAGCAGCCCGCTGTCCTTAATGCGGAATGAGCAGTTCTTC.

This rearrangement joins TRBV5-1 to TRBJ2-2, with D maybe TRBD1 (5 bases). Deletions cut 5 bases from V and 4 bases from J, with 9 bases between. This CDR3 is built from 13 residues. From germline, CDR1 is SGHRS and CDR2 YFSETQ. This CDR3 reads CASSQGPTGELFF. In DNA, the CDR3 is TGCGCCAGCAGTCAGGGTCCCACCGGGGAGCTGTTTTTT.